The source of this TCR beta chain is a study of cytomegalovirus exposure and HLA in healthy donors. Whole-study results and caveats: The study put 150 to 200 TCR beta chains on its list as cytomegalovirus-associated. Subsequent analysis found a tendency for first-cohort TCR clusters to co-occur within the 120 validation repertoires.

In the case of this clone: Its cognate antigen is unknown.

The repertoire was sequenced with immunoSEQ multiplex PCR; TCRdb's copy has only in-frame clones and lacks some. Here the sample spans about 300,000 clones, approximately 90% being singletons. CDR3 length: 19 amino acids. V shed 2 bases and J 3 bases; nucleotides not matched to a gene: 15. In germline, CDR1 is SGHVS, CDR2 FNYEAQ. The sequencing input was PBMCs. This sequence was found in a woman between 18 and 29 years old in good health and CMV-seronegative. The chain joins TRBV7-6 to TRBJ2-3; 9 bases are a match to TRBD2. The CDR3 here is CASSLKLAGEPFPTDTQYF. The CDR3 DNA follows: TGTGCCAGCAGCTTAAAGTTAGCGGGAGAACCTTTCCCGACAGATACGCAGTATTTT.